The clone carrying this T cell receptor (beta chain) appeared many times. The antigen is not known. The read finishes 3 residues shy of the CDR3 end, and the germline J gene is used to complete it. Sequencing input was equivalent genomic DNA from CVID and controls. The data were produced by immunoSEQ multiplex PCR, yet TCRdb's version contains in-frame clones alone and is incomplete. The data show some 64,000 clones, with none appearing a single time. The sample is drawn from a study of T cell clonality in common variable immunodeficiency. Study results and caveats: Compared with controls, CVID subjects had fewer shared TCRbeta clones.

Caucasian heritage predominated among both patients and controls. CDR3 size: 21 residues. After removal of 0 bases from V and 1 base from J, the junction contained 16 bases not matched to a gene. Germline values: CDR1 DFQATT, CDR2 SNEGSKA (reference sequence). The sequence derives from a person between 18 and 69 years old in good health. The V call is TRBV20-1, the J call TRBJ2-6; 9 bases map to TRBD1. Sequenced material: peripheral blood mononuclear cells. The sequenced CDR3 bases are TGCAGTGCTAGAGATCGCCTACCCGGGACAGGGCTCCTTTCTGGGGCCAACGTC. Encoded protein: CSARDRLPGTGLLSGANV. The full CDR3 reads CSARDRLPGTGLLSGANVLTF.